This T cell receptor (beta chain) appears in the sequencing data of a study of blood T cell repertoires in COVID-19. Across the whole study: T cells, B-cell-depleted T cells, or PBMCs supplied cDNA or gDNA.

Profiling relied on immunoSEQ multiplex PCR, and the TCRdb table lists in-frame clones only, not all of them. The table lists under 300,000 clones, about 79% of them singletons, with 2% to 2.5% in the top ten. Trimming pared 8 bases from V and 2 bases from J, leaving 11 bases between. CDR1 is LNHDA, CDR2 SQIVND, per germline (reference sequence). CDR3 length: 13 amino acids. This clonotype was sampled from a man in his forties or fifties who had recovered from COVID-19. The J gene is TRBJ2-3, the V gene TRBV19, with D possibly TRBD2 on 6 matching bases. Input material: peripheral blood. The CDR3 spells CASGRDSTDTQYF. The CDR3 nucleotides are TGTGCCAGTGGGCGGGACTCCACAGATACGCAGTATTTT.